The source of this TCR beta chain is a study of blood T cell repertoires in COVID-19. The method was immunoSEQ multiplex PCR; TCRdb's version includes in-frame clones alone and lacks a portion of them. The sample holds just over 250,000 clones, roughly 90% seen once. Germline V gene data show CDR1 as ENHRY and CDR2 as SYGVKD. The V gene lost 6 bases and the J gene lost 2 bases, with 14 bases spanning the gap. The CDR3 loop spans 14 amino acids. This sequence originates from a man between 60 and 75 years old who had recovered from COVID-19. The rearrangement links TRBV10-3 to TRBJ2-7; the D is unclear. Sequencing was done on a sample of peripheral blood. The CDR3 is CAISPSYTAYEQYF. CDR3 nucleotide sequence: TGTGCCATCAGCCCCAGTTACACAGCCTACGAGCAGTACTTC.